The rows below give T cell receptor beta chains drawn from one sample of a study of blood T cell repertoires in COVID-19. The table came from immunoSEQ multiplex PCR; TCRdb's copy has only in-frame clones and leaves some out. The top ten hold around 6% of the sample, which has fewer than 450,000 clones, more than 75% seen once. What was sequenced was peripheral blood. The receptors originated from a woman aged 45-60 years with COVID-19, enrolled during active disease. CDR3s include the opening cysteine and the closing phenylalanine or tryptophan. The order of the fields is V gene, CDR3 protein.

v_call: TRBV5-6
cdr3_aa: CASSLVPVNTGELFF

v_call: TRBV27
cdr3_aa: CASSPQGAEETQYF

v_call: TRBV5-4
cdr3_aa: CASSYGQGAGKYNSPLHF

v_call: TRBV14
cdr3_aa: CASSQDPRTSGRGSYNEQFF

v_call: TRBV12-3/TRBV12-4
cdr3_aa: CASSLKGNQPQHF

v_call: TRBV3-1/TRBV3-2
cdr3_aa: CASTFVGGEAFF

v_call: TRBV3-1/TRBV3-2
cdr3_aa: CASSQRTSGSGETQYF

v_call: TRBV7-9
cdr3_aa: CASSPGPGLAGEYEQYF

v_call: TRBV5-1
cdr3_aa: CASSPRDSPSSYEQYF

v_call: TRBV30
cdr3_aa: CAWSEGAFDIQYF

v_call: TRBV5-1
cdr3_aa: CASSLDRPGYTF

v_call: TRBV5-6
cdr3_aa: CASSPPSTYEQYF

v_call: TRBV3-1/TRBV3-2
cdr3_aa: CASVSSGNTIYF

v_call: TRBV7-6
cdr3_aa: CASSTRLAGEAGTQYF

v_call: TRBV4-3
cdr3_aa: CASSQDSDRDSELIMGRDEQFF

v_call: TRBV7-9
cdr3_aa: CASSFQGAGTEAFF

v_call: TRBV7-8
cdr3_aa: CASRQGAVSDGYTF

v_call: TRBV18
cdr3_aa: CASSPPSFPEYEQYF

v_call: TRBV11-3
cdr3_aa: CASSKQGNEQFF

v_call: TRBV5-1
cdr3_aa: CASSPTEGLANNEQFF

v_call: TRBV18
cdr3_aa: CASSAFRGGAGLSTEAFF

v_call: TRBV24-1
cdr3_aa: CATSDSDRVSYNEQFF

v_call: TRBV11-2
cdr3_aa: CASSPQAGASYEQYF

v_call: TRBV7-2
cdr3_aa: CASNPGGRTYEQYF

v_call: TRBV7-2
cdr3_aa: CASSLDSGVYGREQYF

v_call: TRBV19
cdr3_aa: CASSIDQVGANIQYF

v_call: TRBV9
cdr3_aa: CASSVESSGSYEQYF

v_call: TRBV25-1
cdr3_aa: CASSDGTSSAGELFF

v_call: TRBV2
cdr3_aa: CASSESWDRGNQPQHF

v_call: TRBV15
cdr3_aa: CATSRALFGQYEQYF

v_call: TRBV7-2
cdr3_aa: CASSSNYVAYNEQFF

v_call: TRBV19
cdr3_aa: CASSQRRDRNSPLHF

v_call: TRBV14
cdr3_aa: CASSHIQTGITGYTF

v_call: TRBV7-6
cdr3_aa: CASSYRVATSSYNEQFF

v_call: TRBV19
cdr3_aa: CASSMGGFWGAFF

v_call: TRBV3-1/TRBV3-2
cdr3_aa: CASSQGRPGQGVSPYNEQFF

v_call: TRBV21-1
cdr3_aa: CASSKGPSSIVGYTF

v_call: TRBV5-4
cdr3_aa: CASSLTSGFPTGELFF

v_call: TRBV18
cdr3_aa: CASSPATGGFTGELFF

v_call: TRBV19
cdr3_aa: CASSGTGDQPQHF

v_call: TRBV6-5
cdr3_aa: CASSYSTGLTEAFF

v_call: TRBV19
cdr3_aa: CASSRTDLQETQYF

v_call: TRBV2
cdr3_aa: CASSVPGGNTGELFF

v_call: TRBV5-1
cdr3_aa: CASSMGSGEKLFF

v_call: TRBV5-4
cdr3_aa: CASSQTSGILNTEAFF